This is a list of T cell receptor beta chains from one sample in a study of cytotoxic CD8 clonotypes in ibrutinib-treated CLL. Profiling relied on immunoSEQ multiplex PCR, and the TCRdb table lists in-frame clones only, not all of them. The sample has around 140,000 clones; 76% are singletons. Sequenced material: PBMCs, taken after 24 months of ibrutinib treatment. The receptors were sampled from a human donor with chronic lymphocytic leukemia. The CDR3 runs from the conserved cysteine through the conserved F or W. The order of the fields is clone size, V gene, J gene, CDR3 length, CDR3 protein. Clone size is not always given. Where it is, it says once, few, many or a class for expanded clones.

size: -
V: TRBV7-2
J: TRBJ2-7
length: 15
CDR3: CASSLTAQASYEQYF

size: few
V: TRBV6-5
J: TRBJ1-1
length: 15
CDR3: CASSAPGAGETEAFF

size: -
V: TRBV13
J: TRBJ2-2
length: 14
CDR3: CASSRGTPAGELFF

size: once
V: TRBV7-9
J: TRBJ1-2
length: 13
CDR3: CASSPRTGVGYTF

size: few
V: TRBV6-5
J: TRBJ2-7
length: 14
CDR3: CASSYGEASYEQYF

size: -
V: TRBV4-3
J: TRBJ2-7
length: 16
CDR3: CASSQGAGRDSYEQYF

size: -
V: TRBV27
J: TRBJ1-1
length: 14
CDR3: CASSLGVAFAEAFF

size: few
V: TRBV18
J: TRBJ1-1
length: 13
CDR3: CASSPPPSTEAFF

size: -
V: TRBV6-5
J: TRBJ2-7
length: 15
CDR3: CASSYGGTSAYEQYF

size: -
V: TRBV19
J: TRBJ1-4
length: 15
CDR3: CASRPRTASGEKLFF

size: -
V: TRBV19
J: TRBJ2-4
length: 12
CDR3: CASSPQRGIQYF

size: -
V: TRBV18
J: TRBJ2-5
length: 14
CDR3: CASSPQGRQETQYF

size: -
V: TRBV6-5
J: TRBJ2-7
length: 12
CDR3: CASSYEAYEQYF

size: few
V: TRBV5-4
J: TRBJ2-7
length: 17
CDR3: CASSRGGRQRDLYEQYF

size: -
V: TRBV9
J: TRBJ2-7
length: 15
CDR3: CASSVAPDRGGEQYF

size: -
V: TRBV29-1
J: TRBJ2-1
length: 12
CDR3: CSARDRVNEQFF

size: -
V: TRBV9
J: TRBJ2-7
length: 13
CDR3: CASSADRSYEQYF

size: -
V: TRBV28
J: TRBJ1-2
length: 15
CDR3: CASSSADIWVYGYTF

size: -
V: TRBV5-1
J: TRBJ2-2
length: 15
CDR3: CASSLFRANTGELFF

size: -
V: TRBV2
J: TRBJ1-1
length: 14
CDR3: CASSEWGPGAEAFF

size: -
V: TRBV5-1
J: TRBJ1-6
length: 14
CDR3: CASSPGHRNSPLHF

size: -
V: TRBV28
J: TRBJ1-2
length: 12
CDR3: CASSLTLRGYTF

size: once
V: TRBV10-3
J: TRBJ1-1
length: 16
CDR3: CAISGSREGGITEAFF

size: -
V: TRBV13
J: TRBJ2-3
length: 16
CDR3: CASSYGTSGGADTQYF

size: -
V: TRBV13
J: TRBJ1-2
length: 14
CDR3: CASRIRGTAGGYTF

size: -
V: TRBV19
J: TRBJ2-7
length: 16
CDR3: CASSWSLGREGDEQYF

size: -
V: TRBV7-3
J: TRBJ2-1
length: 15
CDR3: CASSLDRGHYNEQFF